This T cell receptor beta chain was retrieved from a study of blood T cell repertoires in COVID-19. Study overall: The origin of the acute and convalescent COVID-19 samples was the United States, Italy and Spain. Sources were T cells, B-cell-depleted T cells, or PBMCs; the material itself was cDNA or gDNA.

J was trimmed by 7 bases and V by 2 bases; bases with no gene match: 5. CDR1 is MNHEY and CDR2 is SVGAGI in the germline V gene. The CDR3 runs 14 residues. In the original analysis: Amplification with reference gene primers provided the estimates of nucleated cell counts. The data were produced by immunoSEQ multiplex PCR, yet TCRdb's version contains in-frame clones alone and is incomplete. From that table come the V and J calls and clone size; the DNA was used to work out D and trimming. The sample includes some 100,000 clones, about 89% of them seen just once. The sequenced material came from peripheral blood. The source of this sequence is a man in his fifties with acute or convalescent COVID-19. The chain employs TRBV6-5 and TRBJ1-5; 7 bases match TRBD1. The chain's CDR3 is CASSYDRVRQPQHF. CDR3 sequence (DNA): TGTGCCAGCAGTTACGACAGGGTTCGGCAGCCCCAGCATTTT.